One T cell receptor (beta chain) is described in this entry. Its antigen is currently unknown. This entry is derived from a study of vaccination effects on CD4 cells after COVID-19. About the study: Of the BNT162b2 and mRNA-1273 vaccines, participants received two doses of one or the other.

Antigen-specific CD4+ T cells were first expanded with viral peptide pools by the ViraFEST assay and only then sequenced. After less than twelve days in culture, the CD4+ T cells were isolated. Prior SARS-CoV-2 infection was absent in the vaccine recipients, as shown by negative nucleocapsid antibodies. The data were produced by immunoSEQ multiplex PCR, yet TCRdb's version contains in-frame clones alone and is incomplete. Of 30,000 to 40,000 clones listed, around four fifths were seen once; the top ten hold around 27%. The sample here was CD4+ T cells from PBMCs cultured with HCoV-OC43 spike peptides, taken before COVID-19 vaccination. Described subset: HCoV-OC43 spike overlapping peptide pool stimulation. This TCR came from a human donor who received a COVID-19 vaccine.

CDR3 region: CASTPQGARNSPLHF. The CDR3 DNA is TGTGCCAGCACCCCCCAGGGGGCGCGGAATTCACCCCTCCACTTT. The V gene is TRBV2, the J gene TRBJ1-6; TRBD1 matches 8 bases. This CDR3 has 15 residues. Germline V CDR1 and CDR2: SNHLY, FYNNEI. V was pared by 7 bases and J by 7 bases, with 9 bases of the junction left unmatched. Full variable domain (missing parts from reference TRBV2 and TRBJ1-6): EPEVTQTPSHQVTQMGQEVILRCVPISNHLYFYWYRQILGQKVEFLVSFYNNEISEKSEIFDDQFSVERPDGSNFTLKIRSTKLEDSAMYFCASTPQGARNSPLHFGNGTRLTVT.